This T cell receptor beta chain stems from a study of T cells in Graves' hyperthyroidism and ophthalmopathy. Study observations and caveats: The majority of expanded thyroid clonotypes above 0.001 also appeared in blood.

CDR3 size: 12 residues. CDR1 is DFQATT and CDR2 is SNEGSKA in the germline V gene (reference sequence). V was shortened by 0 bases and J by 9 bases, with 6 bases between the two germline ends. The study excluded patients with uncontrolled infection, other autoimmune disease, pregnancy or lactation. Amplification of TCR beta CDR3 regions was performed using RNA transcripts as template. Carried out on the TCR CDR3, a first-round RT-PCR used the HTBI primer set. TCRdb re-analysed the multiplex PCR reads in MiXCR, keeping a single row per CDR3 protein. The table has some 510,000 distinct CDR3 sequences, less than 25% seen once. At least ten counts were recorded for this clonotype. Antigen specificity is unknown.

V usage is TRBV20-1 and J usage is TRBJ1-6; a weak D match, TRBD1 (5 bases). Sequenced input: blood. The receptor was derived from a man aged 18 to 30 with Graves' hyperthyroidism. The CDR3 region is CSARDGGSPLHF. The CDR3, as DNA: TGCAGTGCTAGAGATGGGGGTTCACCCCTCCACTTT.